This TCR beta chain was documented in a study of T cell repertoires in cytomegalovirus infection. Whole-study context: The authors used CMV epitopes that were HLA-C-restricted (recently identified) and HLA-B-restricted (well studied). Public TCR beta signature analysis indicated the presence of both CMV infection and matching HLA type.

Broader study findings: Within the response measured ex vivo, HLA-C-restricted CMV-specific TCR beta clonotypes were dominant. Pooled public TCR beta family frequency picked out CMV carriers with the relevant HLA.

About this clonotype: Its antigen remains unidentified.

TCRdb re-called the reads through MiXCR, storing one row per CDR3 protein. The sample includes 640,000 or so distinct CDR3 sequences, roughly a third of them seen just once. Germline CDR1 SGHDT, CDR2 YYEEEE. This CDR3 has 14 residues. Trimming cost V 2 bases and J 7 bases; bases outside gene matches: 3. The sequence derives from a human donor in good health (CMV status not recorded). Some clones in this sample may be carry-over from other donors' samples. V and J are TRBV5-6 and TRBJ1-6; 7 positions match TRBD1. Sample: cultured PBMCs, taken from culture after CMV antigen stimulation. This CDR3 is CASSFPGQNSPLHF. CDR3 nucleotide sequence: TGTGCCAGCAGCTTCCCGGGACAGAATTCACCCCTCCACTTT.